Reported below is one T cell receptor (beta chain). The antigen is not known. The PCR was carried out with 60 Vbeta primers and 13 Jbeta primers. Profiling relied on immunoSEQ multiplex PCR, and the TCRdb table lists in-frame clones only, not all of them. Of about 180,000 clones listed, 85% are singletons. The data derive from a study of cytomegalovirus exposure and HLA in healthy donors. Study-level results: TCR beta V- and J-gene trimming was later associated with a missense DCLRE1C variant.

The sequenced material came from PBMCs. The sequence was collected from a boy aged 2 to 9 in good health and CMV-seronegative.

The CDR3 bases are TGTGCCAGCAGCGGGACAGCCACTAACTATGGCTACACCTTC. Encoded protein: CASSGTATNYGYTF. The rearrangement uses TRBV6-1 and TRBJ1-2; 7 bases align to TRBD1. The junction had 4 bases not matched to a gene; V was cut back by 6 bases and J by 0 bases. Germline V gene data show CDR1 as MNHNS and CDR2 as SASEGT. The CDR3 length is 14 residues.